This T cell receptor (beta chain) originates from a study of T-cell reconstitution after alpha-beta-depleted transplantation in children. Study conclusions and caveats: Several hundred expanded graft clones reportedly supplied alpha-beta T cells about two months after transplant. Where some patients showed high TCRbeta diversity at day 60, it came from recipient T cells and thymic progenitors that had survived.

J lost 4 bases, V lost 4 bases, and 7 bases had no gene match. The V gene's germline CDR1 is SQVTM and CDR2 ANQGSEA. This CDR3 spans 14 amino acids. Preparation of the TCRbeta library used unique molecular identifiers. TCRdb re-called the PCR reads through MiXCR, storing one row per CDR3 protein. The sample yields about 980,000 distinct CDR3 sequences, about 29% seen once. This clonotype came up many times. The antigen remains undetermined. The source is a boy less than two years old who had a stem cell transplant for SCID, so the T cells may come from the graft donor. V gene TRBV29-1 combines with J gene TRBJ2-1, with 7 bases lining up with TRBD2. This sample comprised PBMCs, mostly from graft donor cells, obtained 360 days after TCRalphabeta/CD19-depleted stem cell transplant. The CDR3 nucleotides are TGCAGCGTTGGCCTAGCGGTACCTTACAATGAGCAGTTCTTC. This encodes CSVGLAVPYNEQFF.